This T cell receptor beta chain was sequenced during a study of T cell changes during pregnancy in multiple sclerosis. Only in-frame clones appear in the TCRdb table, and some are missing; sequencing was by immunoSEQ multiplex PCR. Of 35,000 to 40,000 clones listed, roughly 91% are singletons. The starting material was CD8+ T cells from peripheral blood mononuclear cells, obtained in the second trimester of pregnancy. This sequence originates from a female donor with multiple sclerosis, enrolled in a pregnancy study.

CDR3 region: CASSEGTSGSYEQYF. CDR3 in DNA: TGTGCCAGCAGTGAAGGGACTAGCGGCTCCTACGAGCAGTACTTC. The V call is TRBV6-1, the J call TRBJ2-7; 10 bases line up with TRBD2. CDR1 MNHNS and CDR2 SASEGT come from the germline V gene. J lost 0 bases, V lost 1 base, and 0 bases had no gene match. This CDR3 has 15 residues.